Listed here are 10 T cell receptor beta chains from one sample, sequenced in a study of Ad26.COV2.S vaccination and SARS-CoV-2 variants. TCRdb's copy holds only in-frame clones and misses some; the assay was immunoSEQ multiplex PCR. The profile covers some 390,000 clones, with approximately 86% appearing a single time and under 4% taken by the ten largest. Treatment defined: 15 to 20 received Ad26.COV2.S at low or high dose, single or two shots; about 5 received placebo; per-sample allocation not given. Vaccine and placebo recipients were sampled on day 63 after the first injection. The sequenced sample was peripheral blood, obtained in a trial of Ad26.COV2.S vaccine versus placebo. Source of these receptors: a person aged 18-65 years who received the Ad26.COV2.S COVID-19 vaccine or a placebo.

This chain uses TRBV6-6 with TRBJ2-7, with unresolved D. This CDR3 has 12 amino acids. V gave up 8 bases and J gave up 0 bases, with 8 bases separating them. CDR1 is MNHNY, CDR2 SVGAGI, per germline (reference sequence). The CDR3 here is CASGRFSYEQYF. The CDR3 nucleotides are TGTGCCAGCGGAAGGTTCTCCTACGAGCAGTACTTC.

This rearrangement joins TRBV11-3 to TRBJ2-5; D is ambiguous. The CDR3 contains 13 residues. Germline CDR1 SGHNT, CDR2 YENEEA. Deletions cut 1 base from V and 5 bases from J, with 8 bases between. CDR3 in amino acids: CASSLAPDETQYF. CDR3 nucleotide sequence: TGTGCCAGCAGCTTAGCACCGGACGAGACCCAGTACTTC.

This chain connects TRBV4-1 to TRBJ2-7; D may be TRBD1 (5 bases). The germline V and J ends were trimmed by 0 bases and 0 bases, with 15 bases remaining between them. The CDR3 sequence is 17 residues long. Germline V lookup: CDR1 MGHRA, CDR2 YSYEKL. CDR3 in DNA: TGCGCCAGCAGCCAAGAGGTCGACCAGGGCAACTCCTACGAGCAGTACTTC. It is translated as CASSQEVDQGNSYEQYF.

This chain uses TRBV11-3 with TRBJ2-3; D gene unclear. CDR1 and CDR2 from the germline V gene are SGHNT and YENEEA. CDR3 length: 13 amino acids. Trimming took 2 bases from V and 1 from J, leaving 4 bases between them. The CDR3 here is CASSLPGTDTQYF. In DNA form, the CDR3 reads TGTGCCAGCAGCTTACCAGGCACAGATACGCAGTATTTT.

The V call is TRBV20-1, the J call TRBJ2-2, with 9 bases matching TRBD2. Germline CDR1 and CDR2: DFQATT and SNEGSKA (reference sequence). This CDR3 spans 15 amino acids. The junction had 6 bases not matched to a gene; V was cut back by 3 bases and J by 4 bases. DNA for the CDR3: TGCAGTGCTAGTACAGCGGGGGGCACCACCGGGGAGCTGTTTTTT. This sequence encodes CSASTAGGTTGELFF.

The chain recombines TRBV12-5 with TRBJ1-1; D is unclear. The CDR3 runs to 15 residues. The V and J ends lost 0 bases and 1 base respectively, with 9 bases between them. Germline V lookup: CDR1 LGHNT, CDR2 FRNRAP. CDR3 sequence (DNA): TGTGCTAGTGGTTTGGTAGAGGCATCGAACACTGAAGCTTTCTTT. It specifies CASGLVEASNTEAFF. The full variable domain, rest sourced from reference TRBV12-5 and TRBJ1-1, is DARVTQTPRHKVTEMGQEVTMRCQPILGHNTVFWYRQTMMQGLELLAYFRNRAPLDDSGMPKDRFSAEMPDATLATLKIQPSEPRDSAVYFCASGLVEASNTEAFFGQGTRLTVV.

The genes are TRBV5-4 and TRBJ1-1; D unclear. This CDR3 region has 15 residues. V lost 4 bases, J lost 4 bases, and 17 bases lay in between. Germline values: CDR1 SGHNT, CDR2 YYREEE (reference sequence). CDR3 region: CASSAGPGSGTEAFF. The DNA for the CDR3 is TGTGCCAGCAGCGCAGGACCCGGGAGCGGCACTGAAGCTTTCTTT.

This sequence joins TRBV2 and TRBJ1-2, with no clear D. This CDR3 comprises 11 residues. CDR1 is SNHLY, CDR2 FYNNEI, per germline. V was clipped by 5 bases and J by 8 bases, with 9 bases between them. The CDR3: CASSRAGGYTF. The CDR3 bases are TGTGCCAGCAGTCGCGCTGGGGGCTACACCTTC.

The chain is built from TRBV23-1 and TRBJ1-5, with D unclear. TRBV23-1 is marked as an open reading frame, function uncertain. Deletions cut 11 bases from V and 1 base from J, with 12 bases between. This CDR3 has 13 amino acids. In DNA, the CDR3 is TGCGCCTATACTACCCGAAGCAATCAGCCCCAGCATTTT. Encoded protein: CAYTTRSNQPQHF.

V is TRBV7-8 and J is TRBJ1-1; D gene ambiguous. This CDR3 has 14 amino acids. Trimming shortened V by 0 bases and J by 1 base, and 6 bases separated the two germline ends. Germline lookup yields CDR1 SGHVS and CDR2 FQNEAQ. As DNA, the CDR3 is TGTGCCAGCAGCTTAGCCTTAAGGAACACTGAAGCTTTCTTT. Residues: CASSLALRNTEAFF.